This record covers a single T cell receptor (beta chain). Its binding antigen is unknown. One base away there is no much larger clone; base qualities are not given. This sample was taken from a study of T-cell memory formation after mild COVID-19 (dated by TCRdb to the early 2020s). The study in broad terms: TCR sequence clusters from the two donors were largely donor specific. Two young, previously healthy adult volunteers, one female and one male, were included in the cohort. Longitudinal TCRalpha and TCRbeta repertoire sequencing tracked T-cell clones expanding and contracting after mild COVID-19 in a couple of donors. Results the study describes overall, beyond this receptor: Clones that contracted from day 15 to 85 showed balanced CD4/CD8 phenotypes, whereas a second wave of clones that expanded from day 15 to 37 leaned towards CD4+. Only a couple of mild cases were covered in the study, and larger cohorts including severe cases with pre-infection samples were considered necessary. Contracting CD4+ clones were found mainly in CM and EM memory subsets, while CD8+ clones were enriched in EMRA. Some responding clones were detected in pre-infection memory, suggesting pre-existing cross-reactive memory T cells joined the SARS-CoV-2 response. The second-wave clones that peaked on day 37 were not confirmed to be SARS-CoV-2 specific.

PBMCs were isolated by Ficoll-Paque density gradient centrifugation. CDR1 and CDR2 were assigned from the germline V gene (reference sequence) as MNHEY and SMNVEV. The CDR3 sequence holds 15 residues, the cysteine and phenylalanine included. Just CDR3 DNA is preserved here, 45 bases in frame from base 1. At the junction V is shortened by 7 bases and J by 2 bases, with 16 bases in between. The sequencer listed for this sample is Illumina NovaSeq 6000. TCRalpha and TCRbeta cDNA libraries were constructed by 5'RACE with constant-segment primers, with sample barcodes and unique molecular identifiers being introduced. Trizol reagent was used to extract RNA from every sample. The libraries were amplified in two PCR steps, and the second step added a second sample barcode and Illumina TruSeq adapters. Sequencing of the libraries was done on an Illumina NovaSeq, producing 2 x 150 bp paired-end reads. Per the original workflow: Reads were demultiplexed and collapsed into UMI-guided consensus sequences with migec v1.2.7. Using mixcr v2.1.11, UMI consensuses were aligned to TRA and TRB V and J templates and then assembled into clonotypes. A clonotype was counted as expanded or contracted only when both edgeR and NoisET called the clonotype significant, with the noise models trained on biological replicates. For edgeR calls, a false discovery rate-adjusted p below 0.01 and a log2 fold-change threshold of 1 were applied. PCA with hierarchical clustering of max-normalized trajectories of the 1000 most abundant clonotypes was used as exploratory dynamics analysis. The CD4 or CD8 phenotype of responding clones was assigned using the separately sequenced CD4+ and CD8+ repertoires. TCRdb cleaned the public reads at Q25 with fastp, built clones with MiXCR and kept in-frame beta chains. Rows with one shared CDR3 protein collapse into an entry with the most common genes and DNA. The V and J calls come from TCRdb's annotation, not from the publication. The sample table records 350,000 to 500,000 distinct CDR3 sequences; around 20% of these occur just once. Roughly 8.4% of the sample is taken by the ten largest.

The receptor chain draws on TRBV27 and TRBJ2-3; confidence is insufficient to name the D gene. The TCR comes from an adult woman who had mild COVID-19 (a few samples of this study predate the infection). The sample titles of this study are shuffled in the database, so cell type and time point are left out; the donor was told from shared clones. The sample consisted of PBMCs or a T cell subset sorted from them (not recorded which). The CDR3 region reads CASTLFGSFTDTQYF. The bases are TGTGCCAGCACCCTATTCGGGTCTTTCACAGATACGCAGTATTTT.